This record concerns one TCR beta chain sequence. This clonotype was seen repeatedly, ten times or more. Its antigen is unknown. No clone much larger than this one lies a single base away; base qualities are absent. Looking up the germline V gene yields CDR1 MNHNS and CDR2 SASEGT. The CDR3 has 14 amino acids, counting the end cysteine and phenylalanine. This entry keeps only the CDR3 DNA: 42 bases, framed from base 1. V lost 8 bases and J lost 6 bases, and the count of bases not matched to a germline gene is 10. The ophthalmopathy patients had moderately to severely active disease, with a Clinical Activity Score of 3 or higher, a NOSPECS grade of 4 or higher, and a disease duration of less than 3 months. Anyone with other autoimmune diseases, uncontrolled infections, pregnancy or lactation was excluded from the study. Clinical symptoms, serum thyroxine, TRAb, thyroid ultrasound and orbital computed tomography were used for diagnosis. Ficoll-Paque density gradient centrifugation was used to isolate PBMCs from about 10 ml of fresh peripheral blood. Total RNA was extracted with Trizol reagent and quality-checked on an Agilent 2100 Bioanalyzer.

The data are from a study of Graves' ophthalmopathy and Graves' hyperthyroidism (dated by TCRdb to the late 2010s). Regarding the study in general: Peripheral blood was collected at initial diagnosis, before any treatment. Following sample collection, hyperthyroidism patients were given methimazole at a starting dose of 30 mg daily, and ophthalmopathy patients were given high-dose intravenous methylprednisolone. In total, 120 to 150 blood samples were TCR-sequenced: around 42 ophthalmopathy, roughly 77 hyperthyroidism and roughly 17 hyperthyroidism-to-ophthalmopathy patients. To tell Graves' ophthalmopathy apart from Graves' hyperthyroidism, and to predict which patients would progress to ophthalmopathy, the study relied on TCR beta repertoire signatures. The roughly 100 discovery patients were randomly divided into training and test sets at a 7:3 ratio. To explore V-J signatures distinguishing ophthalmopathy from hyperthyroidism, a discovery set of more than 95 patients (fewer than 45 ophthalmopathy, about 57 stable hyperthyroidism) was enrolled. In roughly 6 hyperthyroidism patients, T-cell repertoires of thyroid tissue and blood were compared. An independent validation cohort comprised some 18 hyperthyroidism patients and over 15 patients who later progressed from hyperthyroidism to ophthalmopathy. Here is what the overall study found, with its caveats: In validation, the model predicted ophthalmopathy progression with roughly 68% sensitivity and about 73% specificity; 12 predicted patients were CT-confirmed with GO in a median of about 7.1 months. The 13-signature model separated ophthalmopathy from stable hyperthyroidism with approximately 88% sensitivity and 81% to 82% specificity in cross-validation, and 80%/75% in the test set. No statistical method was used to predetermine the sample size, and group allocation was not hidden from the investigators. Most expanded thyroid clonotypes with a frequency above 0.001 also appeared in blood, which suggests that blood repertoires may reflect the immune response in the thyroid.

TCR beta CDR3 regions were amplified from RNA transcripts for repertoire sequencing. The first round of RT-PCR was done with HTBI primers and the Qiagen OneStep RT-PCR kit, and was followed by a second round of multiplex PCR, then size selection and purification. Sequencing of the libraries was carried out on an Illumina HiSeq2000 in paired-end mode with 100 bp reads. The published analysis was carried out like this. SOAPnuke was used to process the reads, removing any read that contained adapters or uncalled bases, had a mean Phred below 15, or lacked an exact match to the constant primer or identifier. High-quality paired reads were merged with COPE v1.2.5. Each unique nucleotide sequence was defined as a clonotype, and clonotypes were aligned to IMGT TRB V, D and J references with MiTCR v1.1. The analysis was limited to V-J combinations with a frequency above 0.0001, which together covered approximately 99% of repertoires. A TCR clonal expansion and chaos score per V-J combination was defined as the ratio of F50 clonal expansion to chaos observed in the TCRdist matrix. Features were reduced by Welch's t-statistics and random forest to over 10 V-J combinations, which fed a naive Bayes classifier. The similarity between thyroid and blood repertoires was quantified using the Morisita-Horn index. The public sequencing data were trimmed at Q25 with fastp and processed into clonotypes with MiXCR by TCRdb, which kept only in-frame beta chains. A single entry per CDR3 protein holds the most common genes and DNA from its merged rows. The V and J calls reflect TCRdb's pipeline rather than the authors' work. This sample gives about 220,000 distinct CDR3 sequences in total; 20% to 25% of them show up just once. The top ten clonotypes cover 43% of the sample.

The sequence was collected from a woman aged 50 to 65 with Graves' ophthalmopathy. Donor details come from another sample of the same person, matched by shared clones. The sample was peripheral blood. Recombination joined TRBV6-1 with TRBJ1-5; TRBD1 fits 7 bases in the junction. In nucleotide form, the sequence is TGTGCCAGCTCCCGGGACAGCGAGATTCAGCCCCAGCATTTT. Its protein reads: CASSRDSEIQPQHF.